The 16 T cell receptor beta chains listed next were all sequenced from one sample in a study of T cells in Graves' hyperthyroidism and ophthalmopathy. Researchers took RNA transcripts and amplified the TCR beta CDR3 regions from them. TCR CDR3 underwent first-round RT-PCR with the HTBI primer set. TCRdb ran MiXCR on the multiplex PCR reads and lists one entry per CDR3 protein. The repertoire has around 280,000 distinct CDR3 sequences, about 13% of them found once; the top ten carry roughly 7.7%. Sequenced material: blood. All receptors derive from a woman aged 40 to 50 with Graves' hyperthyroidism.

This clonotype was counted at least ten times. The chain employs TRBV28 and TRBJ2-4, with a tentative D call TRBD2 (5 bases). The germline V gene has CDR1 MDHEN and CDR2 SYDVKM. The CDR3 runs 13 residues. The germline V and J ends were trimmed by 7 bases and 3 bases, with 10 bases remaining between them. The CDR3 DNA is TGTGCCAGCATCGATGGAGGCAAAAACATTCAGTACTTC. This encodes CASIDGGKNIQYF.

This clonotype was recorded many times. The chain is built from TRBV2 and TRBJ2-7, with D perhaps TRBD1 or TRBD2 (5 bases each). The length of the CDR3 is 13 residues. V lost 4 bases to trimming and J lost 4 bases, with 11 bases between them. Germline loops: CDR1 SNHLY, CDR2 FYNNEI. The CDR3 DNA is TGTGCCAGCAGTGCCGGGACCGCTTACGAGCAGTACTTC. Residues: CASSAGTAYEQYF.

The CDR3 DNA is TGCAGTGCTAGAGATCGACTAGAGGGTTCCTACAATGAGCAGTTCTTC. This codes for CSARDRLEGSYNEQFF. This rearrangement joins TRBV20-1 to TRBJ2-1; possibly TRBD2 for D (6 bases). This CDR3 spans 16 amino acids. Germline V gene lookup returns CDR1 DFQATT and CDR2 SNEGSKA (reference sequence). The V gene lost 0 bases and the J gene lost 1 base, with 13 bases spanning the gap.

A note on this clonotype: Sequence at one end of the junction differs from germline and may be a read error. The CDR3, as DNA: TGTGCCAGCAGCTTTAGAGTCCTCACGAATGGAAAACTGTTTTTT. The encoded protein is CASSFRVLTNGKLFF. The genes are TRBV11-2 and TRBJ1-4; unclear D gene. CDR1 and CDR2 from the germline V gene are SGHAT and FQNNGV. The CDR3 is 15 amino acids.

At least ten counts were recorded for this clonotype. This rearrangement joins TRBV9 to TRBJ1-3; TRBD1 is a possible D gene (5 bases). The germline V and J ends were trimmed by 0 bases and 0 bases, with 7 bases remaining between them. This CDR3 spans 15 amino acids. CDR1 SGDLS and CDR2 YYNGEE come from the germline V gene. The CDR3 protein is CASSVGQSSGNTIYF. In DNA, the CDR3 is TGTGCCAGCAGCGTAGGACAGAGCTCTGGAAACACCATATATTTT.

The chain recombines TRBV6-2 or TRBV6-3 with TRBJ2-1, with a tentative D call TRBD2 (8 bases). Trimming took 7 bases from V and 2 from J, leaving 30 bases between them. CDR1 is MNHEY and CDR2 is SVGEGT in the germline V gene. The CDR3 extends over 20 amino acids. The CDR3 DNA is TGTGCCAGCACCCTCCTCGGGGGAGGGGGCGCGGGAGGCCCCTACAATGAGCAGTTCTTC. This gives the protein CASTLLGGGGAGGPYNEQFF.

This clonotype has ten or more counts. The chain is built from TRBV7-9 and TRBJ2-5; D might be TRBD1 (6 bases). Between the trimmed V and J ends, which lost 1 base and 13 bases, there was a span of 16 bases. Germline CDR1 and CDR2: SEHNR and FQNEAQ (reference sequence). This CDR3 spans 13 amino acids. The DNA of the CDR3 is TGTGCCAGCAGCTTAGGGAACGACAGGACGCGGTACTTC. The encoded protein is CASSLGNDRTRYF.

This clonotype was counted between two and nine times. CDR3 residues: CSARDPPGASSPLHF. In DNA form, the CDR3 reads TGCAGTGCTAGAGATCCCCCGGGGGCATCTTCACCCCTCCACTTT. The rearrangement joins TRBV20-1 to TRBJ1-6, with TRBD1 as a possible D gene (6 bases). V was pared by 0 bases and J by 9 bases, with 15 bases between. Germline CDR1 is DFQATT and CDR2 is SNEGSKA (reference sequence). The CDR3 is 15 amino acids.

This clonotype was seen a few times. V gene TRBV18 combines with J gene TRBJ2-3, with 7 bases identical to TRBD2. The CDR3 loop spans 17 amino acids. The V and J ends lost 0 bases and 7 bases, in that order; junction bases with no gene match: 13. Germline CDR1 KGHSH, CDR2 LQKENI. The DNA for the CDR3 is TGTGCCAGCTCACCACCCTCTATCCGCGGGAGTTTGAATACGCAGTATTTT. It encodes CASSPPSIRGSLNTQYF.

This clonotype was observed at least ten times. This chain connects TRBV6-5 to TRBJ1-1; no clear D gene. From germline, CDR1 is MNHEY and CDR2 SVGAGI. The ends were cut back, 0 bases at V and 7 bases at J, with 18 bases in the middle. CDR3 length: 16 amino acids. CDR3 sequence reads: CASSYSLSGRENEAFF. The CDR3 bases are TGTGCCAGCAGTTACTCCCTCTCGGGGAGAGAAAATGAAGCTTTCTTT.

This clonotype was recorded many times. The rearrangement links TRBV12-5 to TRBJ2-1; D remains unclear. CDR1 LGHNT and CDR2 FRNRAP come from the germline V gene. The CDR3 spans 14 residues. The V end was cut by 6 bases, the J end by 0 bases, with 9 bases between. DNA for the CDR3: TGTGCTAGTGGACCGACGGACTCCTACAATGAGCAGTTCTTC. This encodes CASGPTDSYNEQFF.

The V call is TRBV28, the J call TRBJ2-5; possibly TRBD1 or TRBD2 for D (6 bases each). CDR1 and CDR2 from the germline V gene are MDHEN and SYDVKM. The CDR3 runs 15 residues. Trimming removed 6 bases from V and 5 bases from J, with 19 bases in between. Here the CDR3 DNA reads TGTGCCAGCAGCCGCAACTACGAAGGGGGGGAGACCCAGTACTTC. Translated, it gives CASSRNYEGGETQYF.

The CDR3 is CAGTLRGVMNTEAFF. The CDR3, as DNA: TGTGCCGGGACGCTGAGGGGGGTGATGAACACTGAAGCTTTCTTT. The rearrangement links TRBV5-4 to TRBJ1-1; D possibly corresponds to TRBD1 (6 bases). This CDR3 is 15 amino acids long. Trimming cost V 10 bases and J 0 bases, with 19 bases left between them. Germline CDR1 SGHNT, CDR2 YYREEE (reference sequence).

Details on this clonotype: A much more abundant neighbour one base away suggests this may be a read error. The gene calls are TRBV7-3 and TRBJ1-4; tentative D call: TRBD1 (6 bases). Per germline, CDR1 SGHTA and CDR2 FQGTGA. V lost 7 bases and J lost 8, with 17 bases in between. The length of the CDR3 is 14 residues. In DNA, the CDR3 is TGTGCCAGCATCTTGCGGGGGGCCCAAGAAAAACTGTTTTTT. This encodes CASILRGAQEKLFF. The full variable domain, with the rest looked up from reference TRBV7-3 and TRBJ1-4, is GAGVSQTPSNKVTEKGKYVELRCDPISGHTALYWYRQSLGQGPEFLIYFQGTGAADDSGLPNDRFFAVRPEGSVSTLKIQRTERGDSAVYLCASILRGAQEKLFFGSGTQLSVL.

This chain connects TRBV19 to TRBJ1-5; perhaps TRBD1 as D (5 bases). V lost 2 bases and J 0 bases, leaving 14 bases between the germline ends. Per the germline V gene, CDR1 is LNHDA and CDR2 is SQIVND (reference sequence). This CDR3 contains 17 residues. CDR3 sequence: CASSIRGGTYSNQPQHF. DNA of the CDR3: TGTGCCAGTAGTATACGGGGGGGGACTTATAGCAATCAGCCCCAGCATTTT.

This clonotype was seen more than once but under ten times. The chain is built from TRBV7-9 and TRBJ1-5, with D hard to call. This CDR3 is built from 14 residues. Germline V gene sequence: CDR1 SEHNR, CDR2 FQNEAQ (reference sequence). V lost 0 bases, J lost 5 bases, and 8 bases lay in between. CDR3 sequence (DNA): TGTGCCAGCAGCTTAGCGGGAGACTATCAGCCCCAGCATTTT. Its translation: CASSLAGDYQPQHF.